The text below deals with one T cell receptor (beta chain). Antigen: not known. This record belongs to a study of siplizumab effects on memory and regulatory T cells. Whole-study results and caveats: Major contributors to the alloresponse seemed to be naive T cells, which also appeared more diverse than memory cells. Roughly 75-96% of dividing CD4+ or CD8+ clones were without an attributable naive or memory phenotype. Few alloreactive clones mapped to unstimulated subsets.

The CDR3 extends over 15 amino acids. Germline V lookup: CDR1 SGHNT, CDR2 YYREEE (reference sequence). J lost 6 bases, V lost 3 bases, and 10 bases had no gene match. Produced via immunoSEQ multiplex PCR; TCRdb's table is partial and in-frame only. The data contain 100,000 or so clones, under 95% of them singletons. The source material was CD4+ T cells sorted from blood. The V call is TRBV5-4, the J call TRBJ1-2, with 8 bases lining up with TRBD1. The sequence was collected from a human donor in good health. DNA for the CDR3: TGTGCCAGCAGCTCGGATTCAGGGGGCGCTAATGGCTACACCTTC. This translates into CASSSDSGGANGYTF.